These 16 T cell receptor beta chains originate from one sample sequenced in a study of blood T cell repertoires in COVID-19. Produced via immunoSEQ multiplex PCR; TCRdb's table is partial and in-frame only. This table has 77,000 or so clones, around 85% appearing once. Sequenced material: peripheral blood. The receptors come from a man of 80 years or more with acute or convalescent COVID-19.

V is TRBV5-1 and J is TRBJ2-7; TRBD1 matches at 8 bases. The germline CDR1 and CDR2 sequences are SGHRS and YFSETQ. The CDR3 consists of 14 residues. J lost 5 bases, V lost 4 bases, and 8 bases had no gene match. The CDR3 nucleotides read TGCGCCAGCAGCCCGCAGGGGGCCATGGACGAGCAGTACTTC. Its protein is CASSPQGAMDEQYF.

The chain is built from TRBV19 and TRBJ2-7; the D gene is possibly TRBD2 (6 bases). The V end lost 4 bases, the J end lost 5 bases, and 12 bases lay between the germline ends. Looked up from germline, CDR1 is LNHDA and CDR2 is SQIVND (reference sequence). CDR3 size: 13 residues. The CDR3 reads CASSKVREDEQYF. The CDR3 bases are TGTGCCAGTAGTAAGGTCAGGGAGGACGAGCAGTACTTC.

The chain carries TRBV5-1 and TRBJ2-5; 9 bases match TRBD2. The germline V gene encodes CDR1 SGHRS and CDR2 YFSETQ. This CDR3 comprises 17 residues. Unmatched junction bases numbered 10, after V lost 1 base and J lost 3 bases. CDR3 sequence: CASSLYAGGTVKETQYF. The CDR3 bases are TGCGCCAGCAGCTTGTACGCGGGGGGGACCGTGAAAGAGACCCAGTACTTC.

The V call is TRBV5-4, the J call TRBJ1-1; 9 bases match TRBD1. Germline trimming cut 3 bases from V and 5 bases from J; bases unmatched to any gene: 5. The CDR3 sequence is 14 residues long. CDR1 SGHNT and CDR2 YYREEE come from the germline V gene (reference sequence). The CDR3 is CASSSTTGGTEAFF. DNA for the CDR3: TGTGCCAGCAGCTCTACGACAGGGGGAACTGAAGCTTTCTTT.

V and J are TRBV27 and TRBJ1-5, with D unresolved. Trimming stripped 2 bases from V and 15 bases from J, with 20 bases between. The CDR3 is made up of 14 amino acids. Germline CDR1 reads MNHEY; CDR2 reads SMNVEV (reference sequence). The CDR3 sequence: CASSLTGLSVSVHF. The CDR3 DNA is TGTGCCAGCAGTTTAACCGGGTTAAGTGTGTCTGTGCATTTT.

The rearrangement joins TRBV10-1 to TRBJ1-5, with D maybe TRBD1 (6 bases). The CDR3 is 13 amino acids. Trimming stripped 5 bases from V and 4 bases from J, with 9 bases between. Germline V gene data show CDR1 as WNHNN and CDR2 as SYGVQD (reference sequence). The CDR3 reads CASSTTGNQPQHF. Here the CDR3 DNA reads TGCGCCAGCAGTACTACAGGGAATCAGCCCCAGCATTTT.

This clone has only one observation. J is TRBJ1-1 and V is TRBV25-1, with 8 bases fitting TRBD1. CDR1 and CDR2 from the germline V gene are MGHDK and SYGVNS. The trim removed 6 bases at V and 0 bases at J, leaving 6 bases unmatched. The CDR3 runs to 15 residues. The CDR3 here is CASRVRTGLNTEAFF. CDR3 DNA sequence: TGTGCCAGCAGGGTAAGGACAGGGTTGAACACTGAAGCTTTCTTT.

This chain links TRBV24-1 with TRBJ1-1; 11 bases match TRBD1. V was clipped by 7 bases and J by 8 bases; unmatched bases: 5. The CDR3 length is 13 residues. Germline assignment: CDR1 KGHDR and CDR2 SFDVKD. The CDR3 DNA is TGTGCCACCAGAGGACAGGGGGCTTCGGAAGCTTTCTTT. Its translation: CATRGQGASEAFF.

This chain links TRBV5-4 with TRBJ2-1; D might be TRBD1 (5 bases). V was pared by 3 bases and J by 9 bases, with 13 bases between. Germline V gene lookup returns CDR1 SGHNT and CDR2 YYREEE (reference sequence). This CDR3 is 13 amino acids long. The CDR3 DNA sequence: TGTGCCAGCAGCTCGGCAGGGTACGGTGAGCAGTTCTTC. Translating gives CASSSAGYGEQFF.

The rearrangement joins TRBV5-1 to TRBJ2-7; 8 bases fit TRBD1. The CDR3 contains 12 residues. From germline, CDR1 is SGHRS and CDR2 YFSETQ. After removal of 4 bases from V and 6 bases from J, the junction contained 3 bases not matched to a gene. CDR3 DNA: TGCGCCAGCAGCATAGGACAGGGCGAGCAGTACTTC. Protein product: CASSIGQGEQYF.

The chain carries TRBV7-2 and TRBJ1-3; possibly TRBD1 for D (5 bases). Germline V gene sequence: CDR1 SGHTA, CDR2 FQGNSA. CDR3 length equals 15 residues. V dropped 5 bases and J dropped 1 base, with 12 bases sitting between them. The CDR3 reads CASSRLGGSGNTIYF. The CDR3 region has the DNA TGTGCCAGCAGCCGCCTTGGGGGGTCTGGAAACACCATATATTTT.

The J gene is TRBJ2-5, the V gene TRBV10-3; 8 bases match TRBD1. Unmatched junction bases numbered 11, after V lost 9 bases and J lost 5 bases. CDR3 length equals 14 residues. CDR1 is ENHRY and CDR2 is SYGVKD in the germline V gene. CDR3 sequence: CAIGPGTGEETQYF. The CDR3 nucleotides read TGTGCCATAGGCCCCGGGACAGGTGAGGAGACCCAGTACTTC.

The chain carries TRBV30 and TRBJ2-3; 9 bases are shared with TRBD2. The CDR3 is 18 amino acids. Looked up from germline, CDR1 is GTSNPN and CDR2 is SVGIG (reference sequence). J lost 2 bases, V lost 0 bases, and 12 bases had no gene match. This CDR3 is CAWSVGSLAGAFTDTQYF. DNA for the CDR3: TGTGCCTGGAGTGTAGGTTCCTTAGCGGGGGCCTTCACAGATACGCAGTATTTT.

This sequence joins TRBV28 and TRBJ1-2, with 7 bases matching TRBD1. After removal of 3 bases from V and 4 bases from J, the junction contained 2 bases not matched to a gene. This CDR3 has 13 amino acids. Germline CDR1 is MDHEN and CDR2 is SYDVKM. The CDR3 loop reads CASSLPGGYGYTF. CDR3 bases: TGTGCCAGCAGTTTGCCAGGGGGCTATGGCTACACCTTC.

In this sample, this clone turned up many times. The CDR3 is CASSDRQGYEQYF. The CDR3 DNA reads as TGTGCCAGCAGCGACCGACAGGGCTACGAGCAGTACTTC. The chain joins TRBV7-9 to TRBJ2-7; 7 positions match TRBD1. The germline CDR1 and CDR2 sequences are SEHNR and FQNEAQ (reference sequence). The CDR3 runs to 13 residues. The V segment lost 5 bases and the J segment 3 bases; nucleotides outside the gene matches: 4.

The rearrangement links TRBV7-2 to TRBJ2-4; D may be TRBD2 (6 bases). This CDR3 has 18 residues. Trimming removed 1 base at V and 3 bases at J, with 19 bases between. CDR1 and CDR2 from the germline V gene are SGHTA and FQGNSA. CDR3 nucleotides: TGTGCCAGCAGCTTAGGGCCCCTCGGGGGTAGCCTCAAAAACATTCAGTACTTC. The encoded protein is CASSLGPLGGSLKNIQYF.